This paragraph covers one T cell receptor (beta chain) sequence. The antigen remains unidentified. This CDR3 is built from 14 residues. Trimming shortened V by 1 base and J by 3 bases, and 7 bases separated the two germline ends. CDR1 and CDR2 from the germline V gene are SEHNR and FQNEAQ (reference sequence). Amplified TCR beta CDR3 regions came from RNA transcripts. HTBI primers were used for first-round RT-PCR of the TCR CDR3. TCRdb reanalysed the multiplex PCR reads using MiXCR and keeps one entry per CDR3 protein. The data show about half a million distinct CDR3 sequences, nearly 20% seen once. This entry is derived from a study of T cells in Graves' hyperthyroidism and ophthalmopathy. Regarding the study as a whole: Most clonotypes expanded in thyroid above 0.001 were likewise present in blood. With a median lead of about 6.9 months before onset, the model predicted ophthalmopathy.

Ophthalmopathy cases met thresholds of Clinical Activity Score at least 3, NOSPECS grade at least 4 and duration under 3 months. The rearrangement links TRBV7-9 to TRBJ1-5; D is unresolved. Input material: blood. This receptor was obtained from a man in his forties with Graves' ophthalmopathy. CDR3 bases: TGTGCCAGCAGCTTAGATGGTTTCAATCAGCCCCAGCATTTT. As protein: CASSLDGFNQPQHF.